The present T cell receptor beta chain was sequenced within a study of shared clonotypes between healthy human individuals (dated by TCRdb to about 2020). The study in broad terms: Two women and a few men aged 18 to 49 years were included in the cohort. To estimate repertoire size and how much clonotypes are shared between individuals, the study performed deep sequencing of blood TCR repertoires from roughly five healthy adults. Each donor's leukapheresis produced roughly between about 0.85 and 10 billion PBMCs. To increase sequencing depth and limit assay-specific biases, different laboratories used diverse techniques to prepare libraries and sequence TCR repertoires.

Overall study outcomes, separate from this receptor: Sampling was restricted to blood, and TCR repertoires in tissues likely differ from the TCR repertoires found in blood. Pairwise subsampling indicated that sequencing depth was expected to affect the degree of clonotype sharing among donors. Because the study included only a small number of donors, the genetic and exposure-history diversity represented was limited.

Using the deep immunoSEQ assay, TCR CDR3 regions were amplified from genomic DNA by multiplex PCR. Extracted genomic DNA from each cell subset was distributed evenly across all wells of several immunoSEQ 96-well plates, and each plate was treated as a replicate. For unsorted PBMC, roughly 300 ng of genomic DNA, equivalent to approximately 28,000 T cell genomes, went into each replicate PCR. Genomic DNA from unsorted PBMC was sequenced over ten immunoSEQ deep assay plates. Purified libraries were quantified with a Qubit 3.0 fluorometer, sized on a Bioanalyzer 2100, and re-quantified with the KAPA Library Quantification kit. Each immunoSEQ 96-well plate was sequenced on its own single-read 150-cycle Illumina NextSeq 550 flow cell. In the paper's pipeline: The immunoSEQ output contained only junctional sequences without quality scores, so filtering could not match that applied to full-length reads. Sequences were annotated with PyIR, a Python wrapper for IgBLAST v1.9, using IMGT germline references to assign V/J genes and CDR3. Reads were filtered out if the reads had weak V/J assignments (E-value above 1e-6), no CDR3, stop codons, out-of-frame junctions, or ambiguous translated residues. V3J clonotypes were defined as sequences sharing an identical inferred V gene, J gene, and CDR3 amino acid sequence. Percentage overlap between repertoires was calculated by dividing the number of shared unique clonotypes by the size of the smaller repertoire. RTK rarefaction, the Chao1 estimator, and Recon v2.1 estimates of unobserved clonotypes were used to assess repertoire richness. TCRdb holds this immuneACCESS table with in-frame rearrangements only. Some clones are missing; in checked studies, unresolved V genes explain under half, and the rest has no known cause. V and J calls plus clone size are reproduced from that table; the DNA served to infer D and trimming. Here the sample has approximately 500,000 clones; 70% to 80% occur a single time. The ten largest account for around 12% of the sample.

The germline ends are 18 bases apart after V is trimmed by 2 bases and J by 5 bases. The CDR3, from cysteine to phenylalanine, totals 16 residues. Only the CDR3 region is kept as DNA, spanning 48 bases read in frame from base 1. Reading the germline V gene gives CDR1 SGHRS and CDR2 YFSETQ. Regarding this clone: Its binding antigen is unknown. Base qualities are not recorded, but no much larger clone differs from it by a single base.

The donors were healthy, HIV-negative adults with no recently reported acute infections or vaccinations. Only Caucasian adults living in Nashville, Tennessee, USA were represented among the donors. For unsorted samples, approximately 89 million PBMCs were counted, and genomic DNA was extracted using the QIAamp DNA Blood Mini kit. After blood collection by leukapheresis, PBMCs were isolated using Ficoll-Histopaque density gradient centrifugation and then cryopreserved in the vapor phase of liquid nitrogen. The sample was PBMCs. Here the chain combines TRBV5-1 and TRBJ2-3; a confident D gene designation cannot be given. The receptor comes from a middle-aged woman in good health. Some clones in this sample may be carry-over from other donors' samples. The CDR3: CASSFGNSYGGDTQYF. Here is the DNA: TGCGCCAGCAGCTTTGGCAACTCTTACGGTGGAGATACGCAGTATTTT.